A single sample is the source of the 2 T cell receptor beta chains below, sequenced in a study of human T cells and chemical hapten exposure. Time point described: patch test 2, 6 weeks after DPC sensitization. Treatment defined: therapeutic diphenylcyclopropenone sensitization with weekly scalp DPC. Each CDR3 protein is one row after TCRdb ran MiXCR on the RACE reads. Among tens of thousands of distinct CDR3 sequences listed, roughly a tenth were seen once. The material was whole blood, obtained in connection with sensitization to the hapten diphenylcyclopropenone (DPC). Every receptor here comes from a man younger than 40 with alopecia areata. Some clones in this sample may be carry-over from other donors' samples.

The J gene is TRBJ1-1, the V gene TRBV7-9; D not resolved. Germline V CDR1 and CDR2: SEHNR, FQNEAQ (reference sequence). Trimming left V 1 base short and J 2 bases short, with 5 bases between. The CDR3 runs to 13 residues. CDR3 sequence: CASSLESNTEAFF. The CDR3 DNA follows: TGTGCCAGCAGCTTAGAAAGTAACACTGAAGCTTTCTTT.

This clonotype was seen repeatedly, ten times or more. The chain recombines TRBV2 with TRBJ2-3; tentatively, D is TRBD1 (6 bases). The germline CDR1 and CDR2 sequences are SNHLY and FYNNEI. The CDR3 is 15 residues long. V was shortened by 6 bases and J by 2 bases, with 15 bases between the two germline ends. For the CDR3, the DNA is TGTGCCAGCAGGGTGACAGGTTCCCTCACAGATACGCAGTATTTT. Encoded protein: CASRVTGSLTDTQYF.